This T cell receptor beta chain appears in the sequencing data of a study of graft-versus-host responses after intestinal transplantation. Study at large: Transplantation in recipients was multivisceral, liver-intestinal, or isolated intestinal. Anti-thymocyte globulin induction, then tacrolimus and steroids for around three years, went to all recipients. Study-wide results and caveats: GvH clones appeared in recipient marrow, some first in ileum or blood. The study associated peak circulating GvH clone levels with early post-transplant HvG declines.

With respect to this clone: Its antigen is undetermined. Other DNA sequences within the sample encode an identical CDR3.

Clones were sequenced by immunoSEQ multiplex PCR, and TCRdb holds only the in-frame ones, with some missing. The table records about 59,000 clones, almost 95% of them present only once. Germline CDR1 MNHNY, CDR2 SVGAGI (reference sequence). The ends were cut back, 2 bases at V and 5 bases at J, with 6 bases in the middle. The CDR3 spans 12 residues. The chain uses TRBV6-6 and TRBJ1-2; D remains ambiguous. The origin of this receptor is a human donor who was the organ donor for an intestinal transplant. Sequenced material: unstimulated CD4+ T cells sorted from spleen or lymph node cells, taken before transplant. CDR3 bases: TGTGCCAGCAGTTACAGGGATTATGGCTACACCTTC. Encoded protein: CASSYRDYGYTF.